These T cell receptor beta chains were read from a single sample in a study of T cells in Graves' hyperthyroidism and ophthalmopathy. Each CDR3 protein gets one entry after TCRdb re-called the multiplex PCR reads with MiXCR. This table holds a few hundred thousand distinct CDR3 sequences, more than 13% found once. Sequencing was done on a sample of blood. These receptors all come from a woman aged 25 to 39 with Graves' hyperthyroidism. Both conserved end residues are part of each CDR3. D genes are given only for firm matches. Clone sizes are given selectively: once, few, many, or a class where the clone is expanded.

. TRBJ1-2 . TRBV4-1 TGCGCCAGCAGCGAGGGGACTTCAGGGGACTATGGCTACACCTTC CASSEGTSGDYGYTF
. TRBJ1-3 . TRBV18 TGTGCCAGCTCACTGACTCCCGGGAACTCTGGAAACACCATATATTTT CASSLTPGNSGNTIYF
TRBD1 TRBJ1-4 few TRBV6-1 TGTGCCAGCAGTCACGGACAGGGCGGTAATGAAAAACTGTTTTTT CASSHGQGGNEKLFF
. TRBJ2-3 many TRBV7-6 TGTGCCAGCAGCTTAGGGGACTTTAGAACAGATACGCAGTATTTT CASSLGDFRTDTQYF
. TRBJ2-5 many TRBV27 TGTGCCAGCAGTTACAAATTTAGCGGTAGATTGGAGACCCAGTACTTC CASSYKFSGRLETQYF
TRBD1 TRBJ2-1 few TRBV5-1 TGCGCCAGCAGCTTGGAGGGGGCTATCTACAATGAGCAGTTCTTC CASSLEGAIYNEQFF
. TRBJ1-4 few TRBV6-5 TGTGCCAGCAGTTACAGACCTATAACAGGGACTGGTAATGAAAAACTGTTTTTT CASSYRPITGTGNEKLFF
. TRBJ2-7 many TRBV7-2 TGTGCCAGCAGCTTAGAGGGCAGCTCCTACGAGCAGTACTTC CASSLEGSSYEQYF
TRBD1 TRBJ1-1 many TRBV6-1 TGTGCCAGCAGTCCACAGGGGGGCCACACTGAAGCTTTCTTT CASSPQGGHTEAFF
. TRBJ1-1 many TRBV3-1 TGTGCCAGCAGCCAAGATAGAAGGGAGAGAGCTTTCTTT CASSQDRRERAFF
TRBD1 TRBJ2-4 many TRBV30 TGTGCCTGGGACAGGGGTCCCAAAAACATTCAGTACTTC CAWDRGPKNIQYF
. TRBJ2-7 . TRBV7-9 TGTGCCAGCAGTACAGTCGAGCAGTACTTC CASSTVEQYF
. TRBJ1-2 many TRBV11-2 TGTGCCAGCAGTCCGAGTCACGGGTTCGGCTACACCTTC CASSPSHGFGYTF
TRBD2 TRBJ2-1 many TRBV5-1 TGCGCCAGCTTGGGGAGGGGCAATGAGCAGTTCTTC CASLGRGNEQFF
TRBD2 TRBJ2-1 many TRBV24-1 TGTGCCACCGCTGGCTATAGCGGGACGGAGCAGTTCTTC CATAGYSGTEQFF
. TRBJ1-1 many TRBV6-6 TGTGCCAGCAGTTACACTACGGACACTGAAGCTTTCTTT CASSYTTDTEAFF
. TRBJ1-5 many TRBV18 TGTGCCAGCTCAACGACAGGTAGTAGCAATCAGCCCCAGCATTTT CASSTTGSSNQPQHF
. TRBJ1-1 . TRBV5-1 TGCGCCAGCCTAACAAAGGGTGCCCCGATAATGAACACTGAAGCTTTCTTT CASLTKGAPIMNTEAFF
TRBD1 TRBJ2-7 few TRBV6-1 TGTGCCAGCAGTAAGGGGGGACAGGGGGTCTACGAGCAGTACTTC CASSKGGQGVYEQYF
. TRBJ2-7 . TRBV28 TGTGCCAGCAGGAACTTTTTGGACGAGCAGTACTTC CASRNFLDEQYF
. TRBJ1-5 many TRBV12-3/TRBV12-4 TGTGCCAGCACTTCACAGGGCACCAATCAGCCCCAGCATTTT CASTSQGTNQPQHF
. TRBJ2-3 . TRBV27 TGTGCCAGCAGTTTCGGGACTCCTAGGTCGGGCACAGATACGCAGTATTTT CASSFGTPRSGTDTQYF
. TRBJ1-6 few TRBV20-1 TGCAGTGCTAGGGGGAGCTCCTATAATTCACCCCTCCACTTT CSARGSSYNSPLHF